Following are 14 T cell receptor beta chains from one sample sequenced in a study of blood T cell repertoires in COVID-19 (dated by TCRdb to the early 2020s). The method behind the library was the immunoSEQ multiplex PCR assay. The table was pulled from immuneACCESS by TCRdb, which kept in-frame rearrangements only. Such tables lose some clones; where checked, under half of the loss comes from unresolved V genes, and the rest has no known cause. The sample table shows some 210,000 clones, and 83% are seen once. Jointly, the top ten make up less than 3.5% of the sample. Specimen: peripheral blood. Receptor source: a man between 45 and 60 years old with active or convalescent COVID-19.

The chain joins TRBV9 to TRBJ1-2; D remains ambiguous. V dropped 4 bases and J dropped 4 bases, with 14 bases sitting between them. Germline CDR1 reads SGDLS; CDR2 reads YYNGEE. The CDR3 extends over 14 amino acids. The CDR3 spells CASSPIDRGYGYTF. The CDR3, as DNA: TGTGCCAGCAGCCCTATTGACCGGGGCTATGGCTACACCTTC.

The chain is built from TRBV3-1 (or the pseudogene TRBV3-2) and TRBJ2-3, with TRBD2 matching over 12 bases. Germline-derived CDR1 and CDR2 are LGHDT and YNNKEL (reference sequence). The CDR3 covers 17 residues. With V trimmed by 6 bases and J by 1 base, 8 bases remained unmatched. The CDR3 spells CASSPASGGAGTDTQYF. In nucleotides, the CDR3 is TGTGCCAGCAGTCCCGCTAGCGGGGGGGCGGGCACAGATACGCAGTATTTT.

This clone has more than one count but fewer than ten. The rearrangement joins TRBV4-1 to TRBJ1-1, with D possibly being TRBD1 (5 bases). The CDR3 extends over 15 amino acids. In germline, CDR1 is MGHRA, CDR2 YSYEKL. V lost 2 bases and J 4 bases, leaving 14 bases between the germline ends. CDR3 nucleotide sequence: TGCGCCAGCAGCCAACTCCAGGGCGGCGGCACTGAAGCTTTCTTT. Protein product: CASSQLQGGGTEAFF.

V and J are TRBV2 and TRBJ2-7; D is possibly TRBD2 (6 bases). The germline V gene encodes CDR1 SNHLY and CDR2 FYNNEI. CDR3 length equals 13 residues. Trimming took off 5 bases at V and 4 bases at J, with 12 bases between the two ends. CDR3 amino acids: CASSPDSGYEQYF. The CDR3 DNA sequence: TGTGCCAGCAGTCCGGATAGCGGATACGAGCAGTACTTC.

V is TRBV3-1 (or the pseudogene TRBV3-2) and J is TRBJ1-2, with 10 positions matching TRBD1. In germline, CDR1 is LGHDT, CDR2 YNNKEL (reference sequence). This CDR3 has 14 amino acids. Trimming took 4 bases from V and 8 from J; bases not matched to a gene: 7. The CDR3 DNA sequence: TGTGCCAGCAGCCTGGCGAGGACAGGGGGAGGCTACACCTTC. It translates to CASSLARTGGGYTF.

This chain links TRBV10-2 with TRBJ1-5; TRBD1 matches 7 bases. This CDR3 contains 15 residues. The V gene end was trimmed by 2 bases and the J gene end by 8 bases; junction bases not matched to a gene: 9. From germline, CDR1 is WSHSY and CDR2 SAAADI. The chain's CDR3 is CASSEQQTGIEPQHF. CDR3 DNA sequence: TGCGCCAGCAGTGAGCAGCAGACAGGGATTGAGCCCCAGCATTTT.

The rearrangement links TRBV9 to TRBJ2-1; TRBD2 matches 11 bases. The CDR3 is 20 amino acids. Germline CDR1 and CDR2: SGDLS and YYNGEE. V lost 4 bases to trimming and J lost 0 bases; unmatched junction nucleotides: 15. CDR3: CASSSLRGLAGASSYNEQFF. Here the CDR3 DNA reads TGTGCCAGCAGCTCCCTCCGAGGACTAGCGGGCGCTAGCTCCTACAATGAGCAGTTCTTC.

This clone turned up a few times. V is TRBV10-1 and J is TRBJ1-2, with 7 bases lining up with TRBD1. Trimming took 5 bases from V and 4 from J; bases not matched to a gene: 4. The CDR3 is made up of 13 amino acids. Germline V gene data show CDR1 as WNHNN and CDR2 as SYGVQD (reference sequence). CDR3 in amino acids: CASSPSGGYGYTF. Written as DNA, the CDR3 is TGCGCCAGCAGTCCCTCAGGGGGCTATGGCTACACCTTC.

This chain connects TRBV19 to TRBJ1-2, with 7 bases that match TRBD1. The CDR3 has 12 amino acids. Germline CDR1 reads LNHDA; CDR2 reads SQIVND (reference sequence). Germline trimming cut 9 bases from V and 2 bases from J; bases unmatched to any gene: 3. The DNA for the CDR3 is TGTGCCAGCCACAGGGGCAACTATGGCTACACCTTC. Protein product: CASHRGNYGYTF. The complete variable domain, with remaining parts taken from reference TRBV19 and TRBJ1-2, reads DGGITQSPKYLFRKEGQNVTLSCEQNLNHDAMYWYRQDPGQGLRLIYYSQIVNDFQKGDIAEGYSVSREKKESFPLTVTSAQKNPTAFYLCASHRGNYGYTFGSGTRLTVV.

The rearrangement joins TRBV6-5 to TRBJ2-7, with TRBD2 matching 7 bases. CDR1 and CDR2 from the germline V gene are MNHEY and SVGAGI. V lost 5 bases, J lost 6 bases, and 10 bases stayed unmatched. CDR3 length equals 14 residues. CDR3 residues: CASSPNWGGGEQYF. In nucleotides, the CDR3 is TGTGCCAGCAGTCCTAATTGGGGGGGTGGCGAGCAGTACTTC.

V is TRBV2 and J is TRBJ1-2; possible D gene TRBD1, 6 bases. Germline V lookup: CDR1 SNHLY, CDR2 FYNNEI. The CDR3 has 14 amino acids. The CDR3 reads CESRGVRLQGGYTF. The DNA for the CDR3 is TGTGAAAGCAGAGGCGTCCGATTGCAGGGGGGCTACACCTTC.

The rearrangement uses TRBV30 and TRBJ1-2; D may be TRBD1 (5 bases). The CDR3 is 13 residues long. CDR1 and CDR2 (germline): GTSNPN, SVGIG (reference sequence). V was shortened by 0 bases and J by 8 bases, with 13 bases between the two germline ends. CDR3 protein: CAWSVSQPGGYTF. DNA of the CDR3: TGTGCCTGGAGTGTTTCTCAGCCAGGGGGCTACACCTTC. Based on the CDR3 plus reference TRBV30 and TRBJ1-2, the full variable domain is SQTIHQWPATLVQPVGSPLSLECTVEGTSNPNLYWYRQAAGRGLQLLFYSVGIGQISSEVPQNLSASRPQDRQFILSSKKLLLSDSGFYLCAWSVSQPGGYTFGSGTRLTVV.

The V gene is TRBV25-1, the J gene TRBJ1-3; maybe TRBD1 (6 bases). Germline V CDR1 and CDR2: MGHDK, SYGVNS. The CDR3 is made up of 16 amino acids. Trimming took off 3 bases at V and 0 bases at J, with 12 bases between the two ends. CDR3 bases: TGTGCCAGCAGTGAGGGAGGGGGATACTCTGGAAACACCATATATTTT. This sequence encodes CASSEGGGYSGNTIYF.

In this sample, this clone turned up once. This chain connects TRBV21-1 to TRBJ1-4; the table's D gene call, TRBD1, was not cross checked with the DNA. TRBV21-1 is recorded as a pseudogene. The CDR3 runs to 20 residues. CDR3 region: CASTPRIVWIGGPTNEKLFF. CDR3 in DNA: TGTGCCAGCACCCCAAGGATAGTTTGGATTGGGGGCCCAACTAATGAAAAACTGTTTTTT.